What follows are 30 T cell receptor beta chains derived from one specimen sequenced in a study of T cell responses to AZD1222 COVID-19 vaccine. Generated by immunoSEQ multiplex PCR, the TCRdb table keeps only in-frame clones and is missing some. The sample yields 140,000 or so clones, approximately 91% seen once. Sequenced here: peripheral blood, sampled 28 days after the second AZD1222 dose. The receptors were sampled from an adult who received the AZD1222 COVID-19 vaccine.

In nucleotides, the CDR3 is TGTGCCAGTAGTACACTACGACAGGGGAATCAGCCCCAGCATTTT. Its protein product is CASSTLRQGNQPQHF. The V call is TRBV19, the J call TRBJ1-5, with 8 bases fitting TRBD1. This CDR3 has 15 amino acids. Germline V gene data show CDR1 as LNHDA and CDR2 as SQIVND (reference sequence). V shed 4 bases and J 4 bases; nucleotides not matched to a gene: 6.

The chain couples TRBV12-3 or TRBV12-4 to TRBJ2-5; a weak D match, TRBD1 (6 bases). The CDR3 loop spans 12 amino acids. Trimming removed 5 bases at V and 5 bases at J, with 9 bases between. Here the CDR3 reads CASSPGVETQYF. The CDR3 coding sequence is TGTGCCAGCAGTCCAGGGGTGGAGACCCAGTACTTC.

The chain employs TRBV6-5 and TRBJ2-5; D call uncertain. The germline V gene encodes CDR1 MNHEY and CDR2 SVGAGI. The CDR3 sequence is 11 residues long. V shed 6 bases and J shed 2 bases, with 4 bases lying between them. This CDR3 reads CASSQQETQYF. CDR3 bases: TGTGCCAGCAGCCAACAAGAGACCCAGTACTTC.

CDR3 region: CASSIGVGYNEQFF. The CDR3 nucleotides read TGTGCCAGTAGTATAGGGGTTGGCTACAATGAGCAGTTCTTC. This chain connects TRBV19 to TRBJ2-1; D is unresolved. The CDR3 covers 14 residues. V was trimmed by 1 base and J by 3 bases, leaving 7 bases between them. Germline V lookup: CDR1 LNHDA, CDR2 SQIVND (reference sequence).

This chain connects TRBV12-2 to TRBJ2-1; TRBD2 is the table's D call, not checked against the DNA. TRBV12-2 is a known pseudogene. The CDR3 spans 21 residues. Here the CDR3 reads CASRLAQTGTSGRVPGNEQFF. For the CDR3, the DNA is TGTGCAAGTCGCTTAGCACAAACCGGGACTAGCGGGAGGGTTCCGGGCAATGAGCAGTTCTTC.

V gene TRBV4-1 combines with J gene TRBJ2-5; perhaps TRBD1 as D (6 bases). The V and J ends lost 4 bases and 1 base respectively, with 13 bases between them. Germline lookup yields CDR1 MGHRA and CDR2 YSYEKL. CDR3 length equals 15 residues. The CDR3 loop reads CASSPRQGSQETQYF. CDR3 nucleotide sequence: TGCGCCAGCAGCCCCCGGCAGGGGTCCCAAGAGACCCAGTACTTC.

This chain connects TRBV7-9 to TRBJ1-1; D is undetermined. The V and J ends lost 5 bases and 6 bases respectively, with 16 bases between them. This CDR3 is built from 14 residues. The germline V gene encodes CDR1 SEHNR and CDR2 FQNEAQ (reference sequence). As DNA, the CDR3 is TGTGCCAGCAGCCCCCCGGCAGGCGTAGCTGAAGCTTTCTTT. Translated, it gives CASSPPAGVAEAFF.

This clone turned up a few times. This rearrangement joins TRBV5-1 to TRBJ2-1; D possibly uses TRBD1 or TRBD2 (5 bases each). V was clipped by 0 bases and J by 5 bases, with 15 bases between them. Germline V gives CDR1 SGHRS, CDR2 YFSETQ. The CDR3 totals 16 residues. CDR3 sequence reads: CASSLDGQGRDNEQFF. In DNA, the CDR3 is TGCGCCAGCAGCTTGGATGGACAAGGGAGAGACAATGAGCAGTTCTTC.

This chain uses TRBV6-5 with TRBJ2-3, with TRBD1 matching 8 bases. The CDR3 totals 12 residues. J lost 3 bases, V lost 10 bases, and 3 bases had no gene match. Germline V CDR1 and CDR2: MNHEY, SVGAGI. In nucleotides, the CDR3 is TGTGCCACTGGACAGGGAACAGATACGCAGTATTTT. Its translation: CATGQGTDTQYF.

This clone has only one observation. The gene calls are TRBV11-2 and TRBJ2-7; 7 bases are shared with TRBD2. Germline V lookup: CDR1 SGHAT, CDR2 FQNNGV. Trimming took 4 bases from V and 3 from J; bases not matched to a gene: 15. The CDR3 length is 17 residues. The CDR3 here is CASSSDRWASGIYEQYF. The CDR3 nucleotides are TGTGCCAGCAGCTCTGACCGATGGGCTAGCGGCATCTACGAGCAGTACTTC.

CDR3 amino acids: CASSWGEQPQHF. The CDR3 DNA reads as TGTGCCAGCAGCTGGGGGGAACAGCCCCAGCATTTT. This chain joins TRBV5-6 and TRBJ1-5, with D possibly TRBD1 on 5 matching bases. The CDR3 is 12 residues long. The ends were cut back, 3 bases at V and 7 bases at J, with 8 bases in the middle. In germline, CDR1 is SGHDT, CDR2 YYEEEE.

The genes are TRBV2 and TRBJ2-1, with 15 bases lining up with TRBD2. Germline V CDR1 and CDR2: SNHLY, FYNNEI. Trimming took 6 bases from V and 10 from J; bases not matched to a gene: 4. The CDR3 runs 14 residues. The CDR3 is CASSGLAGGPEQFF. CDR3 DNA sequence: TGTGCCAGCAGCGGACTAGCGGGAGGGCCCGAGCAGTTCTTC.

The genes are TRBV6-6 and TRBJ1-2; 11 bases are shared with TRBD1. V was pared by 4 bases and J by 7 bases, with 8 bases of the junction left unmatched. The CDR3 length is 15 residues. Germline loops: CDR1 MNHNY, CDR2 SVGAGI (reference sequence). The CDR3 DNA follows: TGTGCCAGCAGTTCCTCGGGCGGGACAGGGGGTGGCTACACCTTC. This sequence encodes CASSSSGGTGGGYTF.

The chain joins TRBV4-1 to TRBJ1-2; a possible D gene is TRBD1 (5 bases). The V gene's germline CDR1 is MGHRA and CDR2 YSYEKL. This CDR3 has 17 residues. With 1 base removed from V and 6 bases from J, the gap between germline ends came to 21 bases. The CDR3 is CASSQGLRGGLGDGYTF. The CDR3 region has the DNA TGCGCCAGCAGCCAAGGTCTTAGGGGAGGGCTGGGGGATGGCTACACCTTC.

The chain is built from TRBV5-6 and TRBJ1-2; 7 nucleotides agree with TRBD1. CDR1 is SGHDT, CDR2 YYEEEE, per germline. This CDR3 region has 11 residues. Losses at the gene ends were 1 base for V and 10 bases for J; bases not matched to a gene: 1. CDR3 DNA sequence: TGTGCCAGCAGCTTGACAGGGGTCTACACCTTC. Translating it yields CASSLTGVYTF.

This sequence joins TRBV7-2 and TRBJ1-1; 7 nucleotides agree with TRBD1. The CDR3 is 14 amino acids. The V gene end was trimmed by 3 bases and the J gene end by 1 base; junction bases not matched to a gene: 2. Germline CDR1 and CDR2: SGHTA and FQGNSA. The CDR3 nucleotides read TGTGCCAGCAGCTTGGACAGGAGGAACACTGAAGCTTTCTTT. Its protein is CASSLDRRNTEAFF.

J is TRBJ1-4 and V is TRBV5-1; D perhaps matches TRBD1 (6 bases). The CDR3 sequence is 15 residues long. Trimming shortened V by 4 bases and J by 0 bases, and 10 bases separated the two germline ends. CDR1 is SGHRS, CDR2 YFSETQ, per germline. CDR3 DNA sequence: TGCGCCAGCAGCCTGGACAGTGCAACTAATGAAAAACTGTTTTTT. Amino acids: CASSLDSATNEKLFF.

V usage is TRBV9 and J usage is TRBJ2-2, with D possibly called TRBD1 or TRBD2 (5 bases each). Per the germline V gene, CDR1 is SGDLS and CDR2 is YYNGEE. Trimming cost V 0 bases and J 5 bases, with 8 bases left between them. The CDR3 spans 14 residues. The CDR3 DNA reads as TGTGCCAGCAGCGTAGGAGGGGAAACCGGGGAGCTGTTTTTT. Its protein is CASSVGGETGELFF.

This sequence joins TRBV7-8 and TRBJ2-7; D is unresolved. The CDR3 covers 13 residues. Germline CDR1 reads SGHVS; CDR2 reads FQNEAQ. V dropped 5 bases and J dropped 1 base, with 9 bases sitting between them. CDR3 nucleotide sequence: TGTGCCAGCAGCCTGTTAGGGTCCTACGAGCAGTACTTC. It translates to CASSLLGSYEQYF.

The V and J genes are TRBV28 and TRBJ2-2; the D call may be TRBD1 or TRBD2 (5 bases each). Trimming pared 0 bases from V and 4 bases from J, leaving 9 bases between. Germline V gene data show CDR1 as MDHEN and CDR2 as SYDVKM. The CDR3 totals 15 residues. The CDR3 protein is CASSLWGVGTGELFF. As DNA, the CDR3 is TGTGCCAGCAGTTTATGGGGGGTTGGCACCGGGGAGCTGTTTTTT.

The genes are TRBV9 and TRBJ1-4; D is possibly TRBD1 (5 bases). Germline CDR1 reads SGDLS; CDR2 reads YYNGEE. The CDR3 is 15 residues long. The ends were cut back, 3 bases at V and 0 bases at J, with 9 bases in the middle. This CDR3 is CASSEEGTTNEKLFF. The CDR3 bases are TGTGCCAGCAGCGAGGAGGGGACAACTAATGAAAAACTGTTTTTT.

This CDR3 reads CASSTGSSIQETQYF. CDR3 DNA sequence: TGTGCCAGCAGCACCGGGTCCTCAATTCAAGAGACCCAGTACTTC. The chain recombines TRBV5-8 with TRBJ2-5; D uncertain. V lost 4 bases to trimming and J lost 2 bases, with 15 bases between them. The germline gives CDR1 SGHTS, CDR2 YDEGEE. CDR3 length: 15 amino acids.

The chain recombines TRBV7-2 with TRBJ2-1; possible D gene TRBD2, 5 bases. Trimming pared 5 bases from V and 0 bases from J, leaving 17 bases between. The length of the CDR3 is 17 residues. Germline CDR1 reads SGHTA; CDR2 reads FQGNSA. The CDR3 is CASSLRSGLGSYNEQFF. DNA of the CDR3: TGTGCCAGCAGCCTACGAAGCGGACTGGGCTCCTACAATGAGCAGTTCTTC.

V usage is TRBV25-1 and J usage is TRBJ1-3, with D hard to call. The CDR3 is made up of 14 amino acids. The germline CDR1 and CDR2 sequences are MGHDK and SYGVNS. The V gene lost 3 bases and the J gene lost 0 bases, with 6 bases spanning the gap. DNA for the CDR3: TGTGCCAGCAGTGACAGTCGCTCTGGAAACACCATATATTTT. Protein product: CASSDSRSGNTIYF.

The chain recombines TRBV19 with TRBJ2-7; 10 bases map to TRBD1. This CDR3 spans 15 amino acids. V was clipped by 6 bases and J by 3 bases; unmatched bases: 8. CDR1 is LNHDA and CDR2 is SQIVND in the germline V gene (reference sequence). The chain's CDR3 is CASSGQGVPGYEQYF. The CDR3 DNA follows: TGTGCCAGTAGCGGACAGGGGGTCCCCGGCTACGAGCAGTACTTC.

The genes are TRBV7-6 and TRBJ2-5; TRBD1 is a possible D gene (5 bases). The germline CDR1 and CDR2 sequences are SGHVS and FNYEAQ. Trimming took 1 base from V and 2 from J, leaving 17 bases between them. The CDR3 consists of 17 residues. CDR3 DNA: TGTGCCAGCAGCTTAGAGTATCCATCTAAGGGGCAAGAGACCCAGTACTTC. It translates to CASSLEYPSKGQETQYF.

The chain couples TRBV6-5 to TRBJ1-1, with D tentatively TRBD1 (6 bases). Looked up from germline, CDR1 is MNHEY and CDR2 is SVGAGI. CDR3 length equals 14 residues. Trimming removed 2 bases from V and 2 bases from J, with 9 bases in between. The DNA of the CDR3 is TGTGCCAGCAGTTACGGACAGCAAAACACTGAAGCTTTCTTT. It translates to CASSYGQQNTEAFF.

The V gene is TRBV9, the J gene TRBJ2-7; D gene ambiguous. This CDR3 region has 18 residues. Trimming took 3 bases from V and 3 from J, leaving 25 bases between them. Looked up from germline, CDR1 is SGDLS and CDR2 is YYNGEE. The CDR3 loop is CASSARVPGRNPLYEQYF. In nucleotides, the CDR3 is TGTGCCAGCAGCGCCCGGGTCCCCGGACGAAACCCCCTCTACGAGCAGTACTTC.

The rearrangement joins TRBV19 to TRBJ1-2, with no clear D. Germline values: CDR1 LNHDA, CDR2 SQIVND (reference sequence). The CDR3 has 14 residues. The V gene lost 0 bases and the J gene lost 5 bases, with 10 bases spanning the gap. Written as DNA, the CDR3 is TGTGCCAGTAGTATAGATAAGGGAAAGTATGGCTACACCTTC. It codes for CASSIDKGKYGYTF.

This clone came up once. J is TRBJ1-3 and V is TRBV2, with D maybe TRBD1 (6 bases). This CDR3 region has 14 residues. With 8 bases removed from V and 3 bases from J, the gap between germline ends came to 14 bases. Germline V gene data show CDR1 as SNHLY and CDR2 as FYNNEI. CDR3: CASSLGGGGNTIYF. The CDR3 DNA reads as TGTGCCAGCTCCTTAGGGGGAGGTGGAAACACCATATATTTT.